These T cell receptor beta chains were read from a single sample in a study of T-cell reconstitution after alpha-beta-depleted transplantation in children. TCRdb re-called the PCR reads through MiXCR, storing one row per CDR3 protein. The table lists 450,000 to 700,000 distinct CDR3 sequences, 25% to 30% of them singletons. Here the sequenced sample was PBMCs, taken before TCRalphabeta/CD19-depleted stem cell transplant. The receptor source for this set is a boy in the first two years of life with Wiskott-Aldrich syndrome, due to receive a stem cell transplant. Each CDR3 is given with its conserved first and last residue. A D gene is named only where the DNA matches it firmly. Some rows have no size entry. The others give once, few or many, or a class for an expanded clone.

V gene: TRBV7-7; J gene: TRBJ2-2; D gene: TRBD2; clone size: few; CDR3 DNA: TGTGCCAGCAGCTTGGCTCTGGGGCTAGCGGACACCGGGGAGCTGTTTTTT; CDR3 protein: CASSLALGLADTGELFF
V gene: TRBV9; J gene: TRBJ2-3; D gene: -; clone size: -; CDR3 DNA: TGTGCCAGCAGCGTCAGGGTACGCACAGATACGCAGTATTTT; CDR3 protein: CASSVRVRTDTQYF
V gene: TRBV5-1; J gene: TRBJ2-5; D gene: TRBD2; clone size: few; CDR3 DNA: TGCGCCAGCAGACATAGGACTAGCGGAGTGTACCAAGAGACCCAGTACTTC; CDR3 protein: CASRHRTSGVYQETQYF
V gene: TRBV6-2/TRBV6-3; J gene: TRBJ2-1; D gene: -; clone size: -; CDR3 DNA: TGTGCCAGCGTGGCAGCGGGTGAGCAGTTCTTC; CDR3 protein: CASVAAGEQFF
V gene: TRBV20-1; J gene: TRBJ2-7; D gene: -; clone size: -; CDR3 DNA: TGCAGTGCTGGACCCAGGTCCTACGAGCAGTACTTC; CDR3 protein: CSAGPRSYEQYF
V gene: TRBV5-1; J gene: TRBJ1-6; D gene: -; clone size: few; CDR3 DNA: TGCGCCAGCAGCTTGGCAGAGTACTCACCCCTCCACTTT; CDR3 protein: CASSLAEYSPLHF
V gene: TRBV7-9; J gene: TRBJ2-5; D gene: -; clone size: -; CDR3 DNA: TGTGCCAGCAGCGAGGCCTATGGAGAGACCCAGTACTTC; CDR3 protein: CASSEAYGETQYF
V gene: TRBV5-5; J gene: TRBJ1-5; D gene: -; clone size: -; CDR3 DNA: TGTGCCAGCAGCTCTCTTACGGGGCCGCCCCAGCATTTT; CDR3 protein: CASSSLTGPPQHF
V gene: TRBV11-2; J gene: TRBJ2-1; D gene: -; clone size: -; CDR3 DNA: TGTGCCAGCAGAAAACCCTGGGCAGTAAACAATGAGCAGTTCTTC; CDR3 protein: CASRKPWAVNNEQFF
V gene: TRBV18; J gene: TRBJ2-1; D gene: -; clone size: -; CDR3 DNA: TGTGCCAGCTCACCCTGGCCGAGTAAGTTCTTC; CDR3 protein: CASSPWPSKFF
V gene: TRBV20-1; J gene: TRBJ2-5; D gene: -; clone size: few; CDR3 DNA: TGCAGTGCTAGGTTCAATCCATTAGAGACCCAGTACTTC; CDR3 protein: CSARFNPLETQYF
V gene: TRBV3-1; J gene: TRBJ2-7; D gene: -; clone size: -; CDR3 DNA: TGTGCCAGCAGCCAAGGGATAGGGGGTCAAGAGCAGTACTTC; CDR3 protein: CASSQGIGGQEQYF
V gene: TRBV12-3/TRBV12-4; J gene: TRBJ2-1; D gene: -; clone size: few; CDR3 DNA: TGTGCCAGCGTGGGGGGAGGAGGATCCTACAATGAGCAGTTCTTC; CDR3 protein: CASVGGGGSYNEQFF
V gene: TRBV5-1; J gene: TRBJ2-2; D gene: -; clone size: few; CDR3 DNA: TGCGCCAGCAGCCACCGGGATGTTTGGACCGGGGAGCTGTTTTTT; CDR3 protein: CASSHRDVWTGELFF
V gene: TRBV20-1; J gene: TRBJ1-5; D gene: TRBD1; clone size: few; CDR3 DNA: TGCAGTGGGTCACAGGGGGGCCCTCCCAATCAGCCCCAGCATTTT; CDR3 protein: CSGSQGGPPNQPQHF
V gene: TRBV28; J gene: TRBJ2-5; D gene: -; clone size: few; CDR3 DNA: TGTGCCAGCAGTTCCATGACTTGGGGCCAGTACTTC; CDR3 protein: CASSSMTWGQYF
V gene: TRBV5-1; J gene: TRBJ2-3; D gene: -; clone size: -; CDR3 DNA: TGCGCCAGCAGCGACCCCGGCCCCCGAGGAGATACGCAGTATTTT; CDR3 protein: CASSDPGPRGDTQYF
V gene: TRBV5-1; J gene: TRBJ2-5; D gene: -; clone size: many; CDR3 DNA: TGCGCCAGCAGCGCCGGGACATGGGAAGAGACCCAGTACTTC; CDR3 protein: CASSAGTWEETQYF
V gene: TRBV20-1; J gene: TRBJ1-6; D gene: -; clone size: -; CDR3 DNA: TGCAGTGCTAGTGGGGGGGAACCGATTAATTCACCCCTCCACTTT; CDR3 protein: CSASGGEPINSPLHF
V gene: TRBV5-1; J gene: TRBJ2-2; D gene: TRBD2; clone size: -; CDR3 DNA: TGCGCCAGCAGCTTCCCGGGACTAGCAGTAACCGGGGAGCTGTTTTTT; CDR3 protein: CASSFPGLAVTGELFF
V gene: TRBV7-9; J gene: TRBJ1-2; D gene: TRBD1; clone size: -; CDR3 DNA: TGTGCCAGCAGCCCGGGACAGGGCCTTACCTATGGCTACACCTTC; CDR3 protein: CASSPGQGLTYGYTF
V gene: TRBV28; J gene: TRBJ2-3; D gene: -; clone size: -; CDR3 DNA: TGTGCCAGCAGTCCGCCCCCGTCTAGCGATAGCACAGATACGCAGTATTTT; CDR3 protein: CASSPPPSSDSTDTQYF